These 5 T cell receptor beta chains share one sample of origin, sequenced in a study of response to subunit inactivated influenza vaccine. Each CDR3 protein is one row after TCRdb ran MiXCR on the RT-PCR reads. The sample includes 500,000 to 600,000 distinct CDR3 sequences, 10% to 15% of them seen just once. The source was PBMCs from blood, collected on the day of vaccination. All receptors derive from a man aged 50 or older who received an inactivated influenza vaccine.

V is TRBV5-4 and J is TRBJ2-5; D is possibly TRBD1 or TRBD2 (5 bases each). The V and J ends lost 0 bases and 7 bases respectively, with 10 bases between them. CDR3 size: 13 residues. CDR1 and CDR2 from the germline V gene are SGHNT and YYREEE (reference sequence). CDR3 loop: CASSLEKRGTQYF. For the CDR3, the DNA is TGTGCCAGCAGCTTGGAGAAGAGGGGGACCCAGTACTTC. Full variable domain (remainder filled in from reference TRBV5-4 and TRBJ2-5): ETGVTQSPTHLIKTRGQQVTLRCSSQSGHNTVSWYQQALGQGPQFIFQYYREEENGRGNFPPRFSGLQFPNYSSELNVNALELDDSALYLCASSLEKRGTQYFGPGTRLLVL.

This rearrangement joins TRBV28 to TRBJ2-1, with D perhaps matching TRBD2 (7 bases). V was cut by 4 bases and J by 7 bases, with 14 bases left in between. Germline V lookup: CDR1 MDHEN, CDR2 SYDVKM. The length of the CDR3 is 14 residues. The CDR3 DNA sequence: TGTGCCAGCAGTTACCCGGGGGGCGGAAATGAGCAGTTCTTC. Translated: CASSYPGGGNEQFF. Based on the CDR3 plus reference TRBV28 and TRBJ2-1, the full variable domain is DVKVTQSSRYLVKRTGEKVFLECVQDMDHENMFWYRQDPGLGLRLIYFSYDVKMKEKGDIPEGYSVSREKKERFSLILESASTNQTSMYLCASSYPGGGNEQFFGPGTRLTVL.

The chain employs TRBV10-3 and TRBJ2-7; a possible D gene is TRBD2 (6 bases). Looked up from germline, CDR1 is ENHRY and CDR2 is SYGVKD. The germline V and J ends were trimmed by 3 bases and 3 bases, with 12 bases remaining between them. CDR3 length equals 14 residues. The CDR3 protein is CAISDMGLGYEQYF. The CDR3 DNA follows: TGTGCCATCAGTGATATGGGACTCGGCTACGAGCAGTACTTC.

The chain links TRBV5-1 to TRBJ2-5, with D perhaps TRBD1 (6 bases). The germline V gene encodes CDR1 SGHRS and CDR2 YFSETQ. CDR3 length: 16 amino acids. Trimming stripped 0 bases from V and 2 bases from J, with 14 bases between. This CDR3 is CASSLAARGRQETQYF. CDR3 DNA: TGCGCCAGCAGCTTGGCGGCCAGGGGAAGGCAAGAGACCCAGTACTTC.

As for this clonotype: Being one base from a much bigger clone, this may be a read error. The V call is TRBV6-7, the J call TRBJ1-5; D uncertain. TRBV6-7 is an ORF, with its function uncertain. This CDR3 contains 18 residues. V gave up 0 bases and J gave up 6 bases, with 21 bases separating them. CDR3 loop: CASSYSGRAKDGSQPQHF. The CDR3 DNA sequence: TGTGCCAGCAGTTACTCGGGCCGCGCCAAAGATGGGAGTCAGCCCCAGCATTTT.